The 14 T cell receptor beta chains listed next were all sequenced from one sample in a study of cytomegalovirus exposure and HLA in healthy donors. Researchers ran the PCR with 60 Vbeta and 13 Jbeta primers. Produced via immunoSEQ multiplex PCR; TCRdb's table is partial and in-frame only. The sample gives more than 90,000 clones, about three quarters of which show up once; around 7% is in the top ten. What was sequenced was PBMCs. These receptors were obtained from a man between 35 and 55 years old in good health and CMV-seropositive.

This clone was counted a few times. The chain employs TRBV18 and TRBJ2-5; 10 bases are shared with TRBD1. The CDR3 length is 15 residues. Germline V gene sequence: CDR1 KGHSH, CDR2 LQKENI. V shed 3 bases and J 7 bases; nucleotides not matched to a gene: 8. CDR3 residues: CASSPSGQGEGTQYF. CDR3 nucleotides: TGTGCCAGCTCACCCTCCGGACAGGGGGAGGGGACCCAGTACTTC.

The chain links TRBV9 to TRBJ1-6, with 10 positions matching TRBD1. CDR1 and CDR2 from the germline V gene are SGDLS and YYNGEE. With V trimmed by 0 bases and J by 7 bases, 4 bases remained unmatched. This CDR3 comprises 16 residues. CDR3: CASSVGRDRGNSPLHF. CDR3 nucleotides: TGTGCCAGCAGCGTAGGAAGGGACAGGGGCAATTCACCCCTCCACTTT.

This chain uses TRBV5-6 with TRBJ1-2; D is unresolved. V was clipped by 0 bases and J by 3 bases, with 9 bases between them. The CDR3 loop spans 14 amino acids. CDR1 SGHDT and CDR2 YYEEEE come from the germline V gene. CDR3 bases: TGTGCCAGCAGCTTGGCCCTGCAGGACTATGGCTACACCTTC. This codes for CASSLALQDYGYTF. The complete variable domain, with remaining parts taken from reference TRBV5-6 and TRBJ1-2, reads DAGVTQSPTHLIKTRGQQVTLRCSPKSGHDTVSWYQQALGQGPQFIFQYYEEEERQRGNFPDRFSGHQFPNYSSELNVNALLLGDSALYLCASSLALQDYGYTFGSGTRLTVV.

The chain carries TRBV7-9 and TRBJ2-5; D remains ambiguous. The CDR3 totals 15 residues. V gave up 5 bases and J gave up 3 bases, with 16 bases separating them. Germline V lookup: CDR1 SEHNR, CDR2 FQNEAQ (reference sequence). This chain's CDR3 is CASSPPVRFEETQYF. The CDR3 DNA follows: TGTGCCAGCAGCCCGCCGGTCAGGTTTGAAGAGACCCAGTACTTC.

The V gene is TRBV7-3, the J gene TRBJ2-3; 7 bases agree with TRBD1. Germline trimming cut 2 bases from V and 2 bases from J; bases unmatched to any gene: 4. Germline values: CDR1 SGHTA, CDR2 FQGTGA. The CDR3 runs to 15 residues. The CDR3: CASSLAGTATDTQYF. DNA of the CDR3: TGTGCCAGCAGCTTAGCCGGGACAGCCACAGATACGCAGTATTTT.

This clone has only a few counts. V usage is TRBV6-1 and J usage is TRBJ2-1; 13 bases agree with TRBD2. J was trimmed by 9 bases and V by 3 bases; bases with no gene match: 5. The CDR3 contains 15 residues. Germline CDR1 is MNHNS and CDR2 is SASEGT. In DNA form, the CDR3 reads TGTGCCAGCAGTGACACTAGCGGGGGGGCGAGTGAGCAGTTCTTC. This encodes CASSDTSGGASEQFF.

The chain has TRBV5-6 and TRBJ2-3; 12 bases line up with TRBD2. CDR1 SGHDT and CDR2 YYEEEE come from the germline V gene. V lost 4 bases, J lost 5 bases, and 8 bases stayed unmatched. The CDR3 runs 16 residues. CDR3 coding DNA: TGTGCCAGCAGCCTGCGACTAGCGGGGGCGGTAGATACGCAGTATTTT. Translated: CASSLRLAGAVDTQYF.

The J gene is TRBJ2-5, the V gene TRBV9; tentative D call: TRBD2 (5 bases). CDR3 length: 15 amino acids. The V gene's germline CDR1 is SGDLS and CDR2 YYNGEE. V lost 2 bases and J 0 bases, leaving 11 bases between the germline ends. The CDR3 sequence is CASSVGVEYQETQYF. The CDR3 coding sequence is TGTGCCAGCAGCGTCGGGGTGGAGTACCAAGAGACCCAGTACTTC.

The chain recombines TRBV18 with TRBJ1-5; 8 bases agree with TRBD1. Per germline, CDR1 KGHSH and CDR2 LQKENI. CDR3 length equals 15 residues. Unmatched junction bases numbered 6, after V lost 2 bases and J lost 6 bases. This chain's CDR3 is CASSPSGQGGQPQHF. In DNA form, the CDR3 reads TGTGCCAGCTCACCAAGTGGACAGGGAGGTCAGCCCCAGCATTTT.

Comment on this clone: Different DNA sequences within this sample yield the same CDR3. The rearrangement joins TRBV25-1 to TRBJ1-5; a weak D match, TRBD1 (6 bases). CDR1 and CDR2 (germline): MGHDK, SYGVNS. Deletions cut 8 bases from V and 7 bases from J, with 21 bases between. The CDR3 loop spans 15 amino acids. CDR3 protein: CASPRRGRGLQPQHF. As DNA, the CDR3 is TGTGCCAGCCCCCGAAGGGGCAGGGGCTTGCAGCCCCAGCATTTT.

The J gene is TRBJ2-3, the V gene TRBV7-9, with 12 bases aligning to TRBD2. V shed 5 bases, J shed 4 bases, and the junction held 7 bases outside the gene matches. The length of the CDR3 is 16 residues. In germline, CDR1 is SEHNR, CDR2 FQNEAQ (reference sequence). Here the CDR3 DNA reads TGTGCCAGCAGCGTGACTAGCGGGAGAGCGGCAGATACGCAGTATTTT. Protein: CASSVTSGRAADTQYF.

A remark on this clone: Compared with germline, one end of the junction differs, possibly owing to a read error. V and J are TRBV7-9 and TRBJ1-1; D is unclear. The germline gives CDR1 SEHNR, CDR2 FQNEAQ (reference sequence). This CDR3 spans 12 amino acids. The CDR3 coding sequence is TGTTCCAGCAGCTTAGCGAGGACTGAAGCTTTCTTT. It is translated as CSSSLARTEAFF.

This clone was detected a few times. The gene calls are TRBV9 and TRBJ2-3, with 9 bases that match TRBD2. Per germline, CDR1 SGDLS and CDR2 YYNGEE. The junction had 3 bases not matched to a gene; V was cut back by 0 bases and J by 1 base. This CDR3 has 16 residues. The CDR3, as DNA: TGTGCCAGCAGCGTAGGAAGCGGGGGGCGCACAGATACGCAGTATTTT. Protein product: CASSVGSGGRTDTQYF.

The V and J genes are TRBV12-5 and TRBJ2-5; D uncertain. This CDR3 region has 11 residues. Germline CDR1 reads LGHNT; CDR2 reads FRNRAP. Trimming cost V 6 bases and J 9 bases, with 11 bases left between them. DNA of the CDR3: TGTGCTAGTGGCCTCGAGCTAGCCCAGTACTTC. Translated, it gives CASGLELAQYF.